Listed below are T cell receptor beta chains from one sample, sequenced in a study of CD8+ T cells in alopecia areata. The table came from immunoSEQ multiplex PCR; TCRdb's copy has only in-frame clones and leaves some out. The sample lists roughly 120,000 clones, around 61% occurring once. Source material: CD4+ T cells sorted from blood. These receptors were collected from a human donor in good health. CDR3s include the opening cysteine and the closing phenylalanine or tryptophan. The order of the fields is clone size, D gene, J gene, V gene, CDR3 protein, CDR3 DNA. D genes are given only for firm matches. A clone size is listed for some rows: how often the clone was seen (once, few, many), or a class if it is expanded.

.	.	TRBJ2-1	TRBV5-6	CASSSLRGAPLQFF	TGTGCCAGCAGCTCTCTCCGGGGGGCTCCCCTCCAGTTCTTC
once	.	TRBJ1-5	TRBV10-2	CASSGVPSNNQPQHF	TGCGCCAGCAGTGGAGTTCCAAGCAACAATCAGCCCCAGCATTTT
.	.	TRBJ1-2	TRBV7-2	CASSLGGSYYGYTF	TGTGCCAGCAGCCTGGGAGGCAGCTACTATGGCTACACCTTC
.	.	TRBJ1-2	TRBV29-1	CSGQRTDYGYTF	TGCAGCGGACAGCGTACAGACTATGGCTACACCTTC
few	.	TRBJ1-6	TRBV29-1	CSVAGDINSPLHF	TGCAGCGTTGCAGGGGACATTAATTCACCCCTCCACTTT
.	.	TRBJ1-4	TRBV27	CASSETGTPNEKLFF	TGTGCCAGCAGCGAGACCGGGACACCTAATGAAAAACTGTTTTTT
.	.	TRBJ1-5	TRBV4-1	CASSQEPDTGPHQPQHF	TGCGCCAGCAGCCAAGAACCGGACACGGGGCCTCATCAGCCCCAGCATTTT
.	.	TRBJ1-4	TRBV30	CAWSVRADGPTNEKLFF	TGTGCCTGGAGTGTACGGGCAGACGGACCTACTAATGAAAAACTGTTTTTT
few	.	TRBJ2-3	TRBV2	CASSLLIGVSTDTQYF	TGTGCCAGCAGTCTCTTGATCGGGGTTAGCACAGATACGCAGTATTTT
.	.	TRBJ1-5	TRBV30	CAWGTGKSNQPQHF	TGTGCCTGGGGGACGGGAAAAAGCAATCAGCCCCAGCATTTT
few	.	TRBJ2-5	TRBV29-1	CSGGGIETQYF	TGCAGTGGAGGGGGAATAGAGACCCAGTACTTC
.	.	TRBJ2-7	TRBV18	CASSPPDPSYEQYF	TGTGCCAGCTCACCACCGGATCCCTCCTACGAGCAGTACTTC
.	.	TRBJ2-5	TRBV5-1	CASSLPGVGRETQYF	TGCGCCAGCAGCTTGCCCGGCGTGGGTAGGGAGACCCAGTACTTC
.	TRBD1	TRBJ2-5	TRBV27	CASSSGQGITQYF	TGTGCCAGCAGTTCAGGACAGGGTATCACCCAGTACTTC
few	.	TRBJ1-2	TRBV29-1	CSARQGSNYGYTF	TGCAGCGCTCGGCAAGGGTCTAACTATGGCTACACCTTC
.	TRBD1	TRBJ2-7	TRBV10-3	CAASGTAAYEQYF	TGTGCCGCTTCCGGGACAGCGGCCTACGAGCAGTACTTC
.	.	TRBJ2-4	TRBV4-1	CASSQGLARGGAKNIQYF	TGCGCCAGCAGCCAAGGACTCGCTAGAGGGGGAGCCAAAAACATTCAGTACTTC
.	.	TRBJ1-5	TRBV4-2	CASSPTSGNQPQHF	TGTGCCAGCAGCCCAACCAGTGGCAATCAGCCCCAGCATTTT
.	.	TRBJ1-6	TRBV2	CASSEAPPNSPLHF	TGTGCCAGCAGTGAAGCGCCCCCGAACTCACCCCTCCACTTT
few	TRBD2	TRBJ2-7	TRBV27	CASSKGLAGPNEQYF	TGTGCCAGCAGCAAAGGGCTAGCGGGGCCCAACGAGCAGTACTTC
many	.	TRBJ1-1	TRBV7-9	CASSLDMNTEAFF	TGTGCCAGCAGCTTAGATATGAACACTGAAGCTTTCTTT
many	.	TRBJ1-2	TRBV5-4	CASSSTETGRYGYTF	TGTGCCAGCAGCTCGACCGAAACAGGGCGCTATGGCTACACCTTC
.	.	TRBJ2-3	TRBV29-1	CSALTWASTDTQYF	TGCAGCGCGTTGACTTGGGCTAGCACAGATACGCAGTATTTT